Described below is a single T cell receptor beta chain sequence and its context. The data are from a study of T-cell memory formation after mild COVID-19. In the study overall: The TCR clusters were mostly specific to one donor.

Trimming left V 2 bases short and J 9 bases short, with 6 bases between. Germline loops: CDR1 SGHDT, CDR2 YYEEEE. CDR3 length equals 11 residues. Sample barcodes and UMIs were carried by the TCR alpha and TCR beta cDNA libraries that 5'RACE generated with constant-segment primers. TCRdb analysed the 5' RACE reads with MiXCR anew, one entry per CDR3 protein. The sample carries over 150,000 distinct CDR3 sequences, about 18% recorded once. The sequenced material came from PBMCs or a T cell subset sorted from them (not recorded which). This chain uses TRBV5-6 with TRBJ2-1; D unclear. This receptor was obtained from a man aged 18 to 29 who had mild COVID-19 (a few samples of this study predate the infection). Cell type and time point are not known. The CDR3 loop is CASSFRREQFF. The CDR3, as DNA: TGTGCCAGCAGCTTCAGGCGTGAGCAGTTCTTC.